Below are 22 T cell receptor beta chains sequenced from a single sample in a study of blood T cell repertoires in COVID-19. Sequencing was performed with immunoSEQ multiplex PCR; in TCRdb, only in-frame clones are kept and a portion is missing. The profile shows 150,000 to 200,000 clones, approximately 90% of them singletons. What was sequenced was peripheral blood. Receptor source: a woman in her 70s with COVID-19, enrolled during active disease.

V is TRBV6-1 and J is TRBJ2-7, with a weak D call TRBD1 (6 bases). This CDR3 comprises 15 residues. V was clipped by 3 bases and J by 3 bases, with 15 bases between them. Germline-derived CDR1 and CDR2 are MNHNS and SASEGT. CDR3 region: CASSEFGTHDYEQYF. DNA of the CDR3: TGTGCCAGCAGTGAGTTTGGGACACACGACTACGAGCAGTACTTC.

The V call is TRBV15, the J call TRBJ2-5; D is possibly TRBD1 (6 bases). The CDR3 has 14 residues. V gave up 7 bases and J gave up 6 bases, with 18 bases separating them. Germline V gene data show CDR1 as LNHNV and CDR2 as YYDKDF (reference sequence). In DNA form, the CDR3 reads TGTGCCACCACCAAGCTCAGGGGCGGACAGACCCAGTACTTC. Encoded protein: CATTKLRGGQTQYF.

The chain carries TRBV9 and TRBJ2-5, with 8 bases identical to TRBD1. This CDR3 region has 13 residues. Germline CDR1 is SGDLS and CDR2 is YYNGEE. Unmatched junction bases numbered 0, after V lost 1 base and J lost 4 bases. CDR3 sequence reads: CASSVQGAETQYF. CDR3 DNA: TGTGCCAGCAGCGTACAGGGGGCAGAGACCCAGTACTTC.

CDR3 coding DNA: TGTGCCAACCCCCGACTAGCGGTCGCCGGGGAGCTGTTTTTT. Its protein is CANPRLAVAGELFF. The chain uses TRBV2 and TRBJ2-2, with 9 bases that match TRBD2. V was pared by 10 bases and J by 6 bases, with 9 bases of the junction left unmatched. Germline-derived CDR1 and CDR2 are SNHLY and FYNNEI. The CDR3 length is 14 residues.

The genes are TRBV15 and TRBJ2-7, with TRBD1 as a possible D gene (6 bases). Germline V CDR1 and CDR2: LNHNV, YYDKDF (reference sequence). Trimming took off 2 bases at V and 0 bases at J, with 14 bases between the two ends. This CDR3 spans 16 amino acids. CDR3 sequence: CATSRPPGTHSYEQYF. CDR3 DNA: TGTGCCACCAGCAGACCACCCGGGACACACTCCTACGAGCAGTACTTC.

This clone was detected a few times. The CDR3 here is CASSLAQGARGNTEAFF. In nucleotides, the CDR3 is TGTGCCAGCAGCTTAGCTCAGGGGGCAAGGGGTAACACTGAAGCTTTCTTT. The chain employs TRBV11-3 and TRBJ1-1; the match to TRBD1 covers 8 bases. Germline trimming cut 1 base from V and 2 bases from J; bases unmatched to any gene: 9. Germline CDR1 is SGHNT and CDR2 is YENEEA. The CDR3 has 17 amino acids.

This chain uses TRBV3-1 (or the pseudogene TRBV3-2) with TRBJ2-1; TRBD2 matches at 10 bases. This CDR3 has 16 amino acids. Looked up from germline, CDR1 is LGHDT and CDR2 is YNNKEL (reference sequence). The V gene end was trimmed by 4 bases and the J gene end by 3 bases; junction bases not matched to a gene: 6. DNA of the CDR3: TGTGCCAGCAGCCCAAGGGGGACTAGCGACTACAATGAGCAGTTCTTC. Translated, it gives CASSPRGTSDYNEQFF.

The CDR3 loop reads CAISESSQGPNYGYTF. The CDR3 DNA is TGTGCCATCAGTGAGTCGAGCCAGGGCCCTAACTATGGCTACACCTTC. The J gene is TRBJ1-2, the V gene TRBV10-3; D is perhaps TRBD1 (5 bases). This CDR3 has 16 amino acids. The V gene's germline CDR1 is ENHRY and CDR2 SYGVKD. Trimming cost V 0 bases and J 0 bases, with 11 bases left between them.

This clone was picked up a small number of times. The rearrangement joins TRBV5-1 to TRBJ1-6; 7 positions match TRBD1. CDR1 and CDR2 (germline): SGHRS, YFSETQ. The V and J ends lost 1 base and 10 bases, in that order; junction bases with no gene match: 11. This CDR3 is built from 16 residues. As DNA, the CDR3 is TGCGCCAGCAGCTTGCTCTCAGACAGGGTCAAATCACCCCTCCACTTT. Its protein product is CASSLLSDRVKSPLHF.

The rearrangement uses TRBV3-1 (or the pseudogene TRBV3-2) and TRBJ2-6; D gene ambiguous. Trimming pared 0 bases from V and 0 bases from J, leaving 9 bases between. Germline CDR1 LGHDT, CDR2 YNNKEL (reference sequence). The CDR3 extends over 17 amino acids. The CDR3 loop reads CASSQDSSSSGANVLTF. CDR3 DNA sequence: TGTGCCAGCAGCCAAGATTCATCGAGCTCTGGGGCCAACGTCCTGACTTTC.

This clone has a single count. V gene TRBV28 combines with J gene TRBJ2-7, with D maybe TRBD2 (5 bases). V was shortened by 3 bases and J by 0 bases, with 15 bases between the two germline ends. The CDR3 runs 16 residues. Per germline, CDR1 MDHEN and CDR2 SYDVKM. CDR3 in amino acids: CASSFPLSAVSYEQYF. CDR3 in DNA: TGTGCCAGCAGTTTCCCCCTTTCAGCGGTCTCCTACGAGCAGTACTTC.

This chain uses TRBV25-1 with TRBJ1-2; 7 bases line up with TRBD1. The CDR3 has 14 residues. CDR1 is MGHDK, CDR2 SYGVNS, per germline. Losses at the gene ends were 7 bases for V and 3 bases for J; bases not matched to a gene: 8. CDR3 sequence: CASNSGGKDYGYTF. Written as DNA, the CDR3 is TGTGCCAGCAATTCAGGGGGTAAGGACTATGGCTACACCTTC.

The V call is TRBV5-1, the J call TRBJ2-3; D perhaps matches TRBD2 (6 bases). Deletions cut 5 bases from V and 6 bases from J, with 16 bases between. CDR3 size: 14 residues. The germline CDR1 and CDR2 sequences are SGHRS and YFSETQ. CDR3 DNA: TGCGCCAGCAGACAGGACTGGGGGGAGGATACGCAGTATTTT. It yields the protein CASRQDWGEDTQYF.

The rearrangement links TRBV6-2 or TRBV6-3 to TRBJ2-1, with 7 positions matching TRBD2. V lost 0 bases to trimming and J lost 3 bases; unmatched junction nucleotides: 14. Germline lookup yields CDR1 MNHEY and CDR2 SVGEGT. The CDR3 extends over 19 amino acids. The CDR3 here is CASSYSLGREMANYNEQFF. The CDR3 DNA is TGTGCCAGCAGTTACTCTTTGGGGCGGGAGATGGCCAACTACAATGAGCAGTTCTTC.

The rearrangement links TRBV5-5 to TRBJ2-1, with TRBD2 matching over 7 bases. V lost 6 bases, J lost 5 bases, and 11 bases stayed unmatched. Germline CDR1 and CDR2: SGHKS and YYEKEE (reference sequence). This CDR3 has 15 amino acids. DNA of the CDR3: TGTGCCAGCACAACTTGGGCTAGCGGTGACAATGAGCAGTTCTTC. Translation gives CASTTWASGDNEQFF.

To note about this clone: Compared with germline, one end of the junction differs, possibly owing to a read error. The rearrangement joins TRBV15 to TRBJ2-1; no firm D call. Per the germline V gene, CDR1 is LNHNV and CDR2 is YYDKDF (reference sequence). There are 15 residues in the CDR3. CDR3 amino acids: CATSSLSDSNNEQFF. The CDR3, as DNA: TGTGCCACCAGCAGTTTGTCAGACTCCAACAATGAGCAGTTCTTC.

The CDR3 loop reads CASSQEGLAGISYEQYF. CDR3 sequence (DNA): TGCGCCAGCAGCCAAGAGGGTCTAGCGGGGATCTCCTACGAGCAGTACTTC. The rearrangement links TRBV4-1 to TRBJ2-7; 9 nucleotides agree with TRBD2. V shed 0 bases, J shed 0 bases, and the junction held 6 bases outside the gene matches. The CDR3 contains 17 residues. The germline V gene has CDR1 MGHRA and CDR2 YSYEKL.

V usage is TRBV7-2 and J usage is TRBJ2-7, with 7 nucleotides matching TRBD1. CDR3 length: 13 residues. Per the germline V gene, CDR1 is SGHTA and CDR2 is FQGNSA. The V gene end was trimmed by 5 bases and the J gene end by 2 bases; junction bases not matched to a gene: 3. CDR3 sequence: CASSRDRPYEQYF. CDR3 nucleotides: TGTGCCAGCAGCCGGGACAGACCCTACGAGCAGTACTTC. The whole variable domain, filled in from reference TRBV7-2 and TRBJ2-7, reads GAGVSQSPSNKVTEKGKDVELRCDPISGHTALYWYRQSLGQGLEFLIYFQGNSAPDKSGLPSDRFSAERTGGSVSTLTIQRTQQEDSAVYLCASSRDRPYEQYFGPGTRLTVT.

This clone is a singleton in its sample. J is TRBJ2-7 and V is TRBV27; TRBD1 might be the D (5 bases). Trimming took 8 bases from V and 0 from J, leaving 11 bases between them. CDR3 length: 13 residues. Germline-derived CDR1 and CDR2 are MNHEY and SMNVEV (reference sequence). The CDR3 sequence is CASWGGTSYEQYF. DNA of the CDR3: TGTGCCAGCTGGGGCGGAACCTCCTACGAGCAGTACTTC.

This chain links TRBV27 with TRBJ1-2; 10 nucleotides agree with TRBD1. V lost 1 base, J lost 7 bases, and 9 bases stayed unmatched. The germline gives CDR1 MNHEY, CDR2 SMNVEV (reference sequence). The CDR3 is made up of 16 amino acids. The CDR3 here is CASSLFGTGVESGYTF. CDR3 sequence (DNA): TGTGCCAGCAGTTTATTTGGGACAGGGGTTGAATCTGGCTACACCTTC.

This chain joins TRBV19 and TRBJ2-7; the match to TRBD2 covers 9 bases. The V segment lost 3 bases and the J segment 3 bases; nucleotides outside the gene matches: 9. Germline V CDR1 and CDR2: LNHDA, SQIVND (reference sequence). This CDR3 is built from 16 residues. CDR3 coding DNA: TGTGCCAGTAGTATCACGGGTAGCGGGAGCTACTACGAGCAGTACTTC. Translated: CASSITGSGSYYEQYF.

V is TRBV1 and J is TRBJ2-7; the table's D call of TRBD2 was not tested on the DNA. TRBV1 is annotated as a pseudogene. The CDR3 runs 14 residues. CDR3 nucleotide sequence: TGCACCAGCAGCCAAGTAGCGGGAGCCTACGAGCAGTACTTC. Translation gives CTSSQVAGAYEQYF.